This TCR beta chain was sequenced in a study of blood T cell repertoires in COVID-19. As for the study in general: Sites across the United States, Italy and Spain contributed samples from acute and convalescent COVID-19.

The participants were between roughly 18 and 89 years old and came from 20 to 30 US areas. Clinical histories supplied by participants themselves formed the basis of cohort assignment. V lost 1 base to trimming and J lost 4 bases; unmatched junction nucleotides: 13. The CDR3 is made up of 18 amino acids. The V gene's germline CDR1 is MGHRA and CDR2 YSYEKL. In the authors' methods: By means of reference gene primer amplification, nucleated cell counts were estimated. Only in-frame clones appear in the TCRdb table, and some are missing; sequencing was by immunoSEQ multiplex PCR. D and trimming were read from the DNA, whereas the V and J calls and clone size are those reported in that table. The repertoire holds 150,000 to 200,000 clones, approximately 88% seen once, with roughly 13% in the top ten.

The chain links TRBV4-1 to TRBJ1-2; 9 bases agree with TRBD1. The sequence was collected from an older woman who had recovered from COVID-19. The sequenced material came from PBMCs or T cells enriched from blood (not recorded which). CDR3 in amino acids: CASSQGGFVGTGPYGYTF. DNA of the CDR3: TGCGCCAGCAGCCAAGGGGGTTTTGTGGGGACAGGGCCCTATGGCTACACCTTC.